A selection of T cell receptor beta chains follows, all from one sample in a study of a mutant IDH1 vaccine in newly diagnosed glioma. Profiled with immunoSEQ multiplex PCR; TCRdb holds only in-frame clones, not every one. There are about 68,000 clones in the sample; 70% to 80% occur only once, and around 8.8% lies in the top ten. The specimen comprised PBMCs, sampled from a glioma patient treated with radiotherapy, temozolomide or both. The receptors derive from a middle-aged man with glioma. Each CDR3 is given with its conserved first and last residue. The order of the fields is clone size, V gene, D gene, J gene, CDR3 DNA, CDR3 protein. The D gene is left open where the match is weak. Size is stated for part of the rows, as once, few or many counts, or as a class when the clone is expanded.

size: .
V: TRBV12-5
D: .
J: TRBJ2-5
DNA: TGTGCTAGTGGCCTCGGGGTACAAGAGACCCAGTACTTC
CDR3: CASGLGVQETQYF

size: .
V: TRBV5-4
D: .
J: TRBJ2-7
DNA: TGTGCCAGCAGCTTGGTTCAGCAAGCCTACGAGCAGTACTTC
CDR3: CASSLVQQAYEQYF

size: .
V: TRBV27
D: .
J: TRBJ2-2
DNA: TGTGCCAGCAGTTTAAATGCGGGGGAGCTGTTTTTT
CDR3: CASSLNAGELFF

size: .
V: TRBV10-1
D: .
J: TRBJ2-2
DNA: TGCGCCTGCAAAGGAGGGGGTAGCACCGGGGAGCTGTTTTTT
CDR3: CACKGGGSTGELFF

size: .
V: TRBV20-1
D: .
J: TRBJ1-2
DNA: TGCAGTGCTAGAGTGTCGAGGGGCTACACCTTC
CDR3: CSARVSRGYTF

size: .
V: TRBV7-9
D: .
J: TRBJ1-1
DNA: TGTGCCAGCAGCAGACAGTCCGGGGTCACTGAAGCTTTCTTT
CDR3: CASSRQSGVTEAFF

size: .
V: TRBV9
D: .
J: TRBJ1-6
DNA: TGTGCCAGCAGCGTAGAAGTAGGGACACCCCTCCACTTT
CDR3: CASSVEVGTPLHF

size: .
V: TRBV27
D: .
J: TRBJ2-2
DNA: TGTGCCAGCAGTCGGAACACCGGGGAGCTGTTTTTT
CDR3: CASSRNTGELFF

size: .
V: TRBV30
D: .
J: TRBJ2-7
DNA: TGTGCCTGGAGTAAGACAGTGACCTACGAGCAGTACTTC
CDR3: CAWSKTVTYEQYF

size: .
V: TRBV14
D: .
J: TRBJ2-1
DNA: TGTGCCAGCAGCCAAGGGAGGTATGAGCAGTTCTTC
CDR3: CASSQGRYEQFF

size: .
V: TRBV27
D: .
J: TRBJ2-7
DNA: TGTGCCAGCATATCGGCCTCCTACGAGCAGTACTTC
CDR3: CASISASYEQYF

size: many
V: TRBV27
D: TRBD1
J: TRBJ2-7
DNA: TGTGCCAGCAGTTTGACAGGGGACGAGCAGTACTTC
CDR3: CASSLTGDEQYF

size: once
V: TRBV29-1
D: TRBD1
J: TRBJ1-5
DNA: TGCAGCTTCAACACAGGGACAGGGCAGCCCCAGCATTTT
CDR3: CSFNTGTGQPQHF

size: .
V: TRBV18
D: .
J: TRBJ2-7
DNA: TGTGCCAGCTCACCAATCACGACACAGGGCAAGGCCGAGCAGTACTTC
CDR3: CASSPITTQGKAEQYF

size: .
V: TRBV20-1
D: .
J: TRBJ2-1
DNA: TGCGGAGGGGGCATCTACAATGAGCAGTTCTTC
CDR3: CGGGIYNEQFF

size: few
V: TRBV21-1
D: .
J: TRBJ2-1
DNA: TGTGCCAGCAGCAAAGGAAAAGGCAAGAGCTCCTACAATGAGCAGTTCTTC
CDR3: CASSKGKGKSSYNEQFF

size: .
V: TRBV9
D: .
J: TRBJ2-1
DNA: TGTGCCAGCAGCGTAACAGGCCTCAATGAGCAGTTCTTC
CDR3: CASSVTGLNEQFF

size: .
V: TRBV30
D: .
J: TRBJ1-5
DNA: TGTGCCTGGAGGCCCGACGGGACATCAAATCAGCCCCAGCATTTT
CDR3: CAWRPDGTSNQPQHF

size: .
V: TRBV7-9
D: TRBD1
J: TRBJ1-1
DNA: TGTGCCAGCAGCCTCGCCGGGACAGGGCGGACTGAAGCTTTCTTT
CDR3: CASSLAGTGRTEAFF

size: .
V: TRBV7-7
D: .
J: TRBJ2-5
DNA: TGTGCTAGCAGCTTAGGGAGGACAGTCAGTTCGGAGACCCAGTACTTC
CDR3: CASSLGRTVSSETQYF

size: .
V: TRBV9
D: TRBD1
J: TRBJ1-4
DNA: TGTGCCAGCAGCGACGGGACAGGGGGCGCAAAACTGTTTTTT
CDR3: CASSDGTGGAKLFF

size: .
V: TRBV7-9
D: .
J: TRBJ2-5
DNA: TGTGCCAGCAGGCGTACGGGGGCTTCAGAGACCCAGTACTTC
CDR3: CASRRTGASETQYF

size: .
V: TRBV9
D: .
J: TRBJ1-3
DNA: TGTGCCAGCAGTAAAAGTGACACCTCTGGAAACACCATATATTTT
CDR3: CASSKSDTSGNTIYF

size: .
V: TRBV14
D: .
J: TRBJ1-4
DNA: TGTGCCAGCAGCCAAGAGAGGCAGTCAACTAATGAAAAACTGTTTTTT
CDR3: CASSQERQSTNEKLFF

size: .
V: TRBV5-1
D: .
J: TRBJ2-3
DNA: TGCGCCAGCAGCTTGGAGTTCGTCGGGGCCTCAGGGGATACGCAGTATTTT
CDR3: CASSLEFVGASGDTQYF

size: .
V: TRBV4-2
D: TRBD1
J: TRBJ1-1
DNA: TGTGCCAGCAGCCAAGGAAGGGGGCCCCCGGACACTGAAGCTTTCTTT
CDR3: CASSQGRGPPDTEAFF

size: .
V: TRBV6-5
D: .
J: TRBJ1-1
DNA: TGTGCCAGCAGTCCGACATTACTGAACACTGAAGCTTTCTTT
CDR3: CASSPTLLNTEAFF

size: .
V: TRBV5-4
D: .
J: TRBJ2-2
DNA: TGTGCCAGCAGCTTTAGGGCCGAGAACACCGGGGAGCTGTTTTTT
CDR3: CASSFRAENTGELFF

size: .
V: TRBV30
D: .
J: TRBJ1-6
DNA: TGTGCCTGGAGTGTTGAGTCAGCGTATAATTCACCCCTCCACTTT
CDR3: CAWSVESAYNSPLHF

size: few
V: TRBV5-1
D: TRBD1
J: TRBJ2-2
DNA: TGCGCCAGCAGCGGACAGGGGGCCGGCGGGGAGCTGTTTTTT
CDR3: CASSGQGAGGELFF

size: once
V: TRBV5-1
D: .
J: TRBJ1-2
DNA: TGCGCCAGCAGCCCCCTGGAGGGGCGGACCCATGGCTACACCTTC
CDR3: CASSPLEGRTHGYTF

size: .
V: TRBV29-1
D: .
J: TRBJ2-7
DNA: TGCAGCGTTGAAAAAGAAACCTACGAGCAGTACTTC
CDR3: CSVEKETYEQYF